This TCR beta chain was sequenced during a study of vaccination effects on CD4 cells after COVID-19. Of note for this clone: The antigen is unknown.

The table came from immunoSEQ multiplex PCR; TCRdb's copy has only in-frame clones and leaves some out. Of around 81,000 clones listed, around four fifths are singletons. The V gene lost 0 bases and the J gene lost 4 bases, with 11 bases spanning the gap. The CDR3 spans 15 residues. Per the germline V gene, CDR1 is KGHSH and CDR2 is LQKENI. Expansion with viral peptide pools was applied to antigen-specific CD4+ T cells by the ViraFEST assay prior to sequencing. After roughly 9 days in culture, the CD4+ T cells were isolated. Two-dose BNT162b2 or mRNA-1273 vaccination was given to participants. The material was CD4+ T cells from PBMCs cultured with HCoV-OC43 spike peptides, obtained after COVID-19 vaccination. Specified subset: HCoV-OC43 spike overlapping peptide pool stimulation. The V and J genes are TRBV18 and TRBJ2-3, with unresolved D. This clonotype originated in a human donor who received a COVID-19 vaccine. CDR3 loop: CASSPPLDLPDTQYF. CDR3 in DNA: TGTGCCAGCTCACCACCGCTGGACCTACCAGATACGCAGTATTTT.